This T cell receptor beta chain was recorded in a study of cytomegalovirus exposure and HLA in healthy donors. Study context: About 84% of 300 to 450 genotyped donors fell in the Caucasian-associated ancestry cluster. General study results and limits: Testing in vitro showed three CMV-associated chains specific for CMV antigens. Versus the approximately 700-donor mean, an Asian-associated ancestry cluster reportedly showed fewer N-insertions in a later analysis.

To note about this clone: Its target is unknown. Within the sample, other DNA sequences also encode this same CDR3.

The PCR contained 60 Vbeta and 13 Jbeta primers. The method was immunoSEQ multiplex PCR; TCRdb's version includes in-frame clones alone and lacks a portion of them. The table records under 150,000 clones, about 80% of them present only once. Germline CDR1 reads MNHEY; CDR2 reads SMNVEV (reference sequence). V lost 3 bases, J lost 1 base, and 6 bases lay in between. CDR3 size: 13 residues. The sequenced sample was PBMCs. The rearrangement links TRBV27 to TRBJ1-1; D unresolved. This TCR came from a woman in her 40s in good health and CMV-seronegative. The CDR3 nucleotides read TGTGCCAGCAGTTTCGGCGGGAACACTGAAGCTTTCTTT. This translates into CASSFGGNTEAFF.